The rows below give T cell receptor beta chains drawn from one sample of a study of control samples from healthy donors and cancer patients. Assay: immunoSEQ multiplex PCR; the TCRdb copy retains only in-frame clones and omits some. This sample has more than 95,000 clones, with around 89% found just once. The source material was PBMCs. The receptors come from a woman in her fifties or sixties with colorectal cancer. CDR3s include the opening cysteine and the closing phenylalanine or tryptophan. D genes are given only for firm matches. Expanded clones get a size class; other rows say once, few or many, or leave the size out.

j_gene,d_gene,v_gene,abundance,CDR3nt,CDR3aa
TRBJ1-6,NA,TRBV19,few,TGTGCCAGTAGTCCGAGGACAGCCAGGGGCAATTCACCCCTCCACTTT,CASSPRTARGNSPLHF
TRBJ2-2,TRBD2,TRBV9,NA,TGTGCCAGCAGTCCTAGCGGGAGATCCAACACCGGGGAGCTGTTTTTT,CASSPSGRSNTGELFF
TRBJ2-3,NA,TRBV21-1,NA,TGTGCCAGCTTAAAGGGGGGAGATGGGGCAGATACGCAGTATTTT,CASLKGGDGADTQYF
TRBJ1-1,NA,TRBV28,few,TGTGCCAGCAGTTCTCAGGTCACTGAAGCTTTCTTT,CASSSQVTEAFF
TRBJ2-7,TRBD2,TRBV7-2,NA,TGTGCCAGCAGCTTGACTAGCGGGTCCTACGAGCAGTACTTC,CASSLTSGSYEQYF
TRBJ1-1,NA,TRBV10-3,NA,TGTGCCATCGGTGACCGAAGGGGCCGGTACACTGAAGCTTTCTTT,CAIGDRRGRYTEAFF
TRBJ2-4,NA,TRBV9,once,TGTGCCAGCAGCGTCCTTGGGGCCTCGGTGGACATTCAGTACTTC,CASSVLGASVDIQYF
TRBJ1-4,NA,TRBV28,NA,TGTGCCAGCAGCTCCCCAGCGGGTATGAATGAAAAACTGTTTTTT,CASSSPAGMNEKLFF
TRBJ1-5,NA,TRBV28,NA,TGTGCCAGCACTACGGGACACCTAAATCAGCCCCAGCATTTT,CASTTGHLNQPQHF
TRBJ2-5,NA,TRBV29-1,NA,TGCAGCGTTGAAGGTGGAACAGCTCCAGAGACCCAGTACTTC,CSVEGGTAPETQYF
TRBJ2-2,TRBD2,TRBV3-1/TRBV3-2,NA,TGTGCCAGCAGCCAAACTACTAAGGGACTAGCGGGAGCCGGGGAGCTGTTTTTT,CASSQTTKGLAGAGELFF
TRBJ2-3,TRBD1,TRBV2,NA,TGTGCCAGCAGGATGGGACAGGGTTCCACAGATACGCAGTATTTT,CASRMGQGSTDTQYF
TRBJ1-5,NA,TRBV19,NA,TGTGCCAGTAGTATAGCAGATTATAGCAATCAGCCCCAGCATTTT,CASSIADYSNQPQHF
TRBJ1-5,NA,TRBV2,NA,TGTGCCAGCGCGGGGACTCGTCAGCCCCAGCATTTT,CASAGTRQPQHF
TRBJ2-7,TRBD1,TRBV18,NA,TGTGCCAGCTCACCGAAGGAACGGACAGGGGGCTTTAGCGAGCAGTACTTC,CASSPKERTGGFSEQYF
TRBJ1-2,TRBD1,TRBV5-4,NA,TGTGCCAGCAGCTTGGGGACAGGGCCCCCTAACTATGGCTACACCTTC,CASSLGTGPPNYGYTF
TRBJ2-3,NA,TRBV5-1,NA,TGCGCCAGCAGCGATGGGACTCATCCTAGCACAGATACGCAGTATTTT,CASSDGTHPSTDTQYF
TRBJ1-1,NA,TRBV6-5,NA,TGTGCCAGCAGCTGGGACACAAAGAACACTGAAGCTTTCTTT,CASSWDTKNTEAFF
TRBJ2-2,NA,TRBV7-3,NA,TGTGCCAGCAGCTTATCAGGGGCCGGCACCGGGGAGCTGTTTTTT,CASSLSGAGTGELFF
TRBJ1-2,NA,TRBV14,once,TGTGCCAGCAGCCAAGACGGATGGTATGGCTACACCTTC,CASSQDGWYGYTF
TRBJ2-1,NA,TRBV30,NA,TGTGCCTGGAGTGGAAGAAGGAATGAGCAGTTCTTC,CAWSGRRNEQFF
TRBJ2-2,NA,TRBV7-9,NA,TGTGCCAGCAGCTTCCAGGGCGACGGGGAGCTGTTTTTT,CASSFQGDGELFF
TRBJ2-2,NA,TRBV5-1,NA,TGCGCCAGCAGCTTGGGATTCGCCACCGGGGAGCTGTTTTTT,CASSLGFATGELFF
TRBJ1-1,NA,TRBV6-6,NA,TGTGCCAGCCTGTGGGAAGCGGACACTGAAGCTTTCTTT,CASLWEADTEAFF
TRBJ2-5,TRBD2,TRBV3-1/TRBV3-2,few,TGTGCCAGCAGCCAAGACCGGGGAGGGCCCCAAGAGACCCAGTACTTC,CASSQDRGGPQETQYF
TRBJ2-1,TRBD2,TRBV19,once,TGTGCCAGTAGCATCGGACTAGCGGGAGATAATGAGCAGTTCTTC,CASSIGLAGDNEQFF
TRBJ2-7,TRBD1,TRBV19,once,TGTGCCAGTAGTACGACAGGGATCGGCAACGAGCAGTACTTC,CASSTTGIGNEQYF